A selection of T cell receptor beta chains follows, all from one sample in a study of regulatory T cells in long-lasting Graves disease. TCRdb fed the multiplex PCR reads into MiXCR, producing one record per CDR3 protein. Of 450,000 or so distinct CDR3 sequences listed, roughly 20% are singletons. Source: peripheral blood mononuclear cells (PBMCs), taken when the disease was refractory, from a patient treated with antithyroid drugs. The origin of the receptors is a female donor with Graves disease. Each CDR3 is given with its conserved first and last residue. The D gene is left open where the match is weak. Clone size is not always given. Where it is, it says once, few, many or a class for expanded clones.

V: TRBV20-1
size: many
length: 14
D: NA
J: TRBJ2-7
DNA: TGCAGTGCTCCCCACCCGAGGGACTCCTACGAGCAGTACTTC
CDR3: CSAPHPRDSYEQYF

V: TRBV3-2
size: NA
length: 17
D: NA
J: TRBJ1-3
DNA: TGTGCCAGCAGCCCCGAGGAGACAGGGATCGCTCGAAACACCATATATTTT
CDR3: CASSPEETGIARNTIYF

V: TRBV3-1
size: NA
length: 16
D: NA
J: TRBJ1-3
DNA: TGTGCCAGCAGCCAATTGAGGGCCTCCTCTGGAAACACCATATATTTT
CDR3: CASSQLRASSGNTIYF

V: TRBV15
size: few
length: 16
D: TRBD1
J: TRBJ2-2
DNA: TGTGCCACCAGCAGGATTCCGGGACAGGTTTTGAAGGAGCTGTTTTTT
CDR3: CATSRIPGQVLKELFF

V: TRBV20-1
size: NA
length: 14
D: NA
J: TRBJ1-5
DNA: TGCAGTGCAGAACAAAGAGGCTACAATCAGCCCCAGCATTTT
CDR3: CSAEQRGYNQPQHF

V: TRBV11-2
size: many
length: 11
D: NA
J: TRBJ2-7
DNA: TGTGCCAGCAGCTTAGAGCAAGAGCAGTACTTC
CDR3: CASSLEQEQYF

V: TRBV5-1
size: many
length: 13
D: NA
J: TRBJ1-1
DNA: TGCGCCAACGGTAACAGGGCGGAGGTTGAAGCTTTCTTT
CDR3: CANGNRAEVEAFF

V: TRBV20-1
size: many
length: 15
D: NA
J: TRBJ1-4
DNA: TGCAGTGCTAGAGTTCCCTCGGCGGGTGATGAAAAACTGTTTTTT
CDR3: CSARVPSAGDEKLFF

V: TRBV12-3/TRBV12-4
size: many
length: 11
D: NA
J: TRBJ2-2
DNA: TGTGCCAGCAGTTGGGCCGGGGAGCTGTTTTTT
CDR3: CASSWAGELFF

V: TRBV9
size: NA
length: 15
D: TRBD2
J: TRBJ2-3
DNA: TGTGCCAGCAGCCCAAGCGGGACTAGCACAGATACGCAGTATTTT
CDR3: CASSPSGTSTDTQYF

V: TRBV11-1
size: many
length: 12
D: NA
J: TRBJ2-7
DNA: TGTGCCAGCAGCGCAGACGGCTACGAGCAGTACTTC
CDR3: CASSADGYEQYF

V: TRBV11-2
size: many
length: 15
D: NA
J: TRBJ2-7
DNA: TGTGCCAGCAGCTCCCTCCGGGACCGCCGACGCGAGCAGTACTTC
CDR3: CASSSLRDRRREQYF

V: TRBV6-1
size: few
length: 14
D: TRBD1
J: TRBJ2-7
DNA: TGTGCCAGCAGGGAAAACAGGGGGGAGTACGAGCAGTACTTC
CDR3: CASRENRGEYEQYF

V: TRBV5-1
size: NA
length: 16
D: TRBD1
J: TRBJ2-5
DNA: TGCGCCAGCAACAAACGGATTACAGGGGACAGAGAGACCCAGTACTTC
CDR3: CASNKRITGDRETQYF

V: TRBV6-2/TRBV6-3
size: few
length: 17
D: TRBD1
J: TRBJ2-7
DNA: TGTGCCAGCACTATGGTTGGGACAGGGGGCTTTCGCTACGAGCAGTACTTC
CDR3: CASTMVGTGGFRYEQYF

V: TRBV6-1
size: few
length: 17
D: TRBD2
J: TRBJ2-7
DNA: TGTGCCAGCAGCCCTCGAGTACTCGGGAGCGGGAACAGCGAGCAGTACTTC
CDR3: CASSPRVLGSGNSEQYF

V: TRBV20-1
size: many
length: 15
D: TRBD1
J: TRBJ2-5
DNA: TGCAGTGCTAGATATATGGACAGGGATCAAGAGACCCAGTACTTC
CDR3: CSARYMDRDQETQYF

V: TRBV28
size: many
length: 14
D: TRBD1
J: TRBJ1-4
DNA: TGTGCCAGCAGGCGCGACAGGGAGAATGAAAAACTGTTTTTT
CDR3: CASRRDRENEKLFF

V: TRBV7-8
size: many
length: 13
D: NA
J: TRBJ2-7
DNA: TGTGCCAGCAGCTTAGGGCCACGGTTCGAGCAGTACTTC
CDR3: CASSLGPRFEQYF

V: TRBV10-3
size: few
length: 11
D: NA
J: TRBJ2-5
DNA: TGTGCCCATGCAGATGGGGAGACCCAGTACTTC
CDR3: CAHADGETQYF